Listed below are T cell receptor beta chains from one sample, sequenced in a study of brain T cells in children with intractable seizures. Repertoires were generated with immunoSEQ multiplex PCR, while TCRdb's copy carries only in-frame clones and drops some. The table shows over 95,000 clones, with around 94% occurring only once. The material sequenced was peripheral blood, taken at surgery. The receptors were sampled from a boy younger than two with hemimegalencephaly and intractable seizures. The CDR3 runs from the conserved cysteine through the conserved F or W. The D gene is left open where the match is weak. Not every row has a clone size; where given, it reads once, few, many or a size class.

clone size	V gene	J gene	D gene	CDR3 DNA	CDR3 protein
-	TRBV4-1	TRBJ1-3	-	TGCGCCAGCAGCCAAGATCCAGGTCCGGGAAACACCATATATTTT	CASSQDPGPGNTIYF
-	TRBV11-3	TRBJ2-3	TRBD2	TGTGCCAGCAGCTCCCCGACTAGCGGGAGGGCCTTTAGCACAGATACGCAGTATTTT	CASSSPTSGRAFSTDTQYF
-	TRBV5-6	TRBJ2-2	-	TGTGCCAGCAGCTTGATCGGGGCGGACACCGGGGAGCTGTTTTTT	CASSLIGADTGELFF
-	TRBV6-1	TRBJ1-6	-	TGTGCCAGCAGTGAAGTTGGGACACTCTCCTATAATTCACCCCTCCACTTT	CASSEVGTLSYNSPLHF
-	TRBV28	TRBJ2-5	TRBD1	TGTGCCAGCAGTTATAGGACAGGGCAGGGTGAGACCCAGTACTTC	CASSYRTGQGETQYF
-	TRBV16	TRBJ2-5	TRBD1	TGTGCCAGCAGCCCTGGGACAGTCCAAGAGACCCAGTACTTC	CASSPGTVQETQYF
-	TRBV27	TRBJ2-7	TRBD1	TGTGCCAGCAGCTTCTCGCGGACAGGGAGCTCCTACGAGCAGTACTTC	CASSFSRTGSSYEQYF
-	TRBV28	TRBJ1-2	TRBD1	TGTGCCAGCAGTCCCGGACAGGCCGTATATGGCTACACCTTC	CASSPGQAVYGYTF
-	TRBV9	TRBJ2-1	TRBD2	TGTGCCAGCAGCCTGGGGGGGACGGGCAATGAGCAGTTCTTC	CASSLGGTGNEQFF
-	TRBV28	TRBJ1-5	-	TGTGCCAGCACCCTAGGAGGGGGGACACACTATCAGCCCCAGCATTTT	CASTLGGGTHYQPQHF
once	TRBV27	TRBJ2-7	TRBD1	TGTGCCAGCAGACCCGGGACAGGGGGCTACGAGCAGTACTTC	CASRPGTGGYEQYF
-	TRBV4-1	TRBJ1-1	-	TGCGCCAGCAGCCAATTCACCCACTCAAACACTGAAGCTTTCTTT	CASSQFTHSNTEAFF
once	TRBV28	TRBJ1-2	TRBD1	TGTGCCAGCAGTCTACCGGGACAGGGGATCACTAACTATGGCTACACCTTC	CASSLPGQGITNYGYTF
-	TRBV2	TRBJ2-3	TRBD2	TGTGCCAGCAGTGAAGTTGGACTAGCGGTACGGGCAGATACGCAGTATTTT	CASSEVGLAVRADTQYF
-	TRBV7-9	TRBJ2-1	-	TGTGCCAGCAGCTTAGGGACAAATTACAATGAGCAGTTCTTC	CASSLGTNYNEQFF
-	TRBV27	TRBJ2-1	TRBD1	TGTGCCAGCCCAGGGGGGACAGGGTCCTACAATGAGCAGTTCTTC	CASPGGTGSYNEQFF
-	TRBV19	TRBJ1-1	TRBD1	TGTGCCAGTAGTATGCGAAGGGGGCGAGGTGAAGCTTTCTTT	CASSMRRGRGEAFF
-	TRBV19	TRBJ1-5	-	TGTGCCAGTAGTATAGCCGCCGGGGCCAATCAGCCCCAGCATTTT	CASSIAAGANQPQHF
-	TRBV2	TRBJ2-3	TRBD2	TGTGCCAGCAGAGGGACTAGCGGGGGAGCGCAGTATTTT	CASRGTSGGAQYF
-	TRBV24-1	TRBJ2-7	-	TGTGCCACCAGTGATTTGCGATCGGGGGCCTACGAGCAGTACTTC	CATSDLRSGAYEQYF
-	TRBV5-1	TRBJ2-7	TRBD2	TGCGCCAGCAGCTTGGGGGGACTAGCGGGGTACGAGCAGTACTTC	CASSLGGLAGYEQYF
once	TRBV6-5	TRBJ1-4	-	TGTGCCAGCAGGGCCAGTAGGAGTAATGAAAAACTGTTTTTT	CASRASRSNEKLFF
once	TRBV4-3	TRBJ2-4	-	TGCGCCAGCAGCCAAGATCTACAGGGACTAGCCAAAAACATTCAGTACTTC	CASSQDLQGLAKNIQYF
-	TRBV1	TRBJ2-7	-	TGCACCAGCAGCCAACCCTCCCGGGAGGGAGGGGGTCCCTACGAGCAGTACTTC	CTSSQPSREGGGPYEQYF
-	TRBV11-3	TRBJ2-3	-	TGTGCCAGCAGCTCCCGGGACACCGGCACGCAGTATTTT	CASSSRDTGTQYF
-	TRBV29-1	TRBJ1-2	-	TGCAGCGTTGAAGGGGGCGGTAACTATGGCTACACCTTC	CSVEGGGNYGYTF
-	TRBV5-4	TRBJ2-7	-	TGTGCCAGCAGCTTGGGGGGCCAAGTGTACGAGCAGTACTTC	CASSLGGQVYEQYF
-	TRBV7-9	TRBJ1-2	-	TGTGCCAGCAGCTTTCTAGGGGACACTAACTATGGCTACACCTTC	CASSFLGDTNYGYTF
-	TRBV29-1	TRBJ2-1	TRBD1	TGCAGCGTGTTACGACAGGGCTCCTACAATGAGCAGTTCTTC	CSVLRQGSYNEQFF
few	TRBV28	TRBJ1-5	-	TGTGCCAGCATCTCAGGACAGAACGGGGGCATCACCCAGCATTTT	CASISGQNGGITQHF
-	TRBV28	TRBJ2-5	-	TGTGCCAGCAGTCAGGTCCCGAGCGAGACCCAGTACTTC	CASSQVPSETQYF
-	TRBV29-1	TRBJ2-7	TRBD1	TGCAGCGTTGAGACAGGGGGCTACGAGCAGTACTTC	CSVETGGYEQYF
-	TRBV9	TRBJ1-6	-	TGTGCCAGCAGCGTAGGGGGAGGGGGTGGTAATTCACCCCTCCACTTT	CASSVGGGGGNSPLHF
-	TRBV6-5	TRBJ1-5	-	TGTGCCAGCCTCTATAATCAGCCCCAGCATTTT	CASLYNQPQHF
-	TRBV10-2	TRBJ2-3	TRBD1	TGCGCCAGCAGTAGGGGGCACACAGATACGCAGTATTTT	CASSRGHTDTQYF
-	TRBV6-5	TRBJ1-1	TRBD1	TGTGCCAGCAGTTACCGGACAGGGGGCGTTCTTGAAGCTTTCTTT	CASSYRTGGVLEAFF
-	TRBV18	TRBJ1-1	TRBD1	TGTGCCAGCTATAGGAGCCCAGGGGGCACTGAAGCTTTCTTT	CASYRSPGGTEAFF
-	TRBV9	TRBJ1-1	-	TGTGCCAGCAGCGTAGACTGGGTAGGGGGGACTGAAGCTTTCTTT	CASSVDWVGGTEAFF
-	TRBV28	TRBJ1-5	-	TGTGCCAGCAGTCTCGCGGAGCAGGTGCTCAATCAGCCCCAGCATTTT	CASSLAEQVLNQPQHF
-	TRBV5-4	TRBJ1-2	-	TGTGCCAGCAGCTTGGGACAGAACTATGGCTACACCTTC	CASSLGQNYGYTF